This is a list of T cell receptor beta chains from one sample in a study of cytotoxic CD8 clonotypes in ibrutinib-treated CLL. TCRdb's table, derived via immunoSEQ multiplex PCR, lists solely in-frame clones and lacks some. The data hold approximately 97,000 clones, with roughly four fifths observed a single time. This specimen was PBMCs, taken after 24 months of ibrutinib treatment. These receptors all stem from a human donor with chronic lymphocytic leukemia. The CDR3 runs from the conserved cysteine through the conserved F or W. A D gene is named only where the DNA matches it firmly. The size of a clone is reported for some rows only, either as once, few or many, or as a class for expanded clones.

v_call: TRBV11-3
clone_size: once
d_call: -
j_call: TRBJ2-1
cdr3_length: 13
cdr3_nt: TGTGCCAGCAGCTTAGATGGGGGGTATGAGCAGTTCTTC
cdr3_aa: CASSLDGGYEQFF

v_call: TRBV5-1
clone_size: -
d_call: -
j_call: TRBJ1-3
cdr3_length: 18
cdr3_nt: TGCGCCAGCAGCTTGGGAATCGGCCGGGTATTCTCTGGAAACACCATATATTTT
cdr3_aa: CASSLGIGRVFSGNTIYF

v_call: TRBV11-2
clone_size: many
d_call: TRBD1
j_call: TRBJ2-7
cdr3_length: 15
cdr3_nt: TGTGCCAGCAGCCCTCGCGGACAGGGTGGGCGCGAGCAGTACTTC
cdr3_aa: CASSPRGQGGREQYF

v_call: TRBV7-9
clone_size: -
d_call: -
j_call: TRBJ2-7
cdr3_length: 16
cdr3_nt: TGTGCCAGCAGCTTACAAACAGGAGGGGGAGGCTACGAGCAGTACTTC
cdr3_aa: CASSLQTGGGGYEQYF

v_call: TRBV5-1
clone_size: -
d_call: TRBD2
j_call: TRBJ2-3
cdr3_length: 16
cdr3_nt: TGCGCCAGCAGCTGGGCCGGACTAGCGGGAGCGGATACGCAGTATTTT
cdr3_aa: CASSWAGLAGADTQYF

v_call: TRBV4-1
clone_size: few
d_call: -
j_call: TRBJ1-5
cdr3_length: 17
cdr3_nt: TGCGCCAGCAGCCACCTACACCACCGGGACATTCATCAGCCCCAGCATTTT
cdr3_aa: CASSHLHHRDIHQPQHF

v_call: TRBV7-8
clone_size: -
d_call: TRBD1
j_call: TRBJ1-3
cdr3_length: 17
cdr3_nt: TGTGCCAGCAGCTTAGCAGGAGGGACAGGGACTGGAAACACCATATATTTT
cdr3_aa: CASSLAGGTGTGNTIYF

v_call: TRBV7-2
clone_size: -
d_call: TRBD1
j_call: TRBJ2-7
cdr3_length: 14
cdr3_nt: TGTGCCAGCAGCTTGGCAGGGGGCATGTACGAGCAGTACTTC
cdr3_aa: CASSLAGGMYEQYF

v_call: TRBV9
clone_size: -
d_call: TRBD2
j_call: TRBJ2-3
cdr3_length: 16
cdr3_nt: TGTGCCAGCAGCGTAGACGCGGGGGTGAGAACGGATACGCAGTATTTT
cdr3_aa: CASSVDAGVRTDTQYF

v_call: TRBV7-2
clone_size: -
d_call: -
j_call: TRBJ1-4
cdr3_length: 14
cdr3_nt: TGTGCCAGCAGCTTAAGCCCGGTAGGGGAAAAACTGTTTTTT
cdr3_aa: CASSLSPVGEKLFF

v_call: TRBV2
clone_size: few
d_call: -
j_call: TRBJ1-1
cdr3_length: 13
cdr3_nt: TGTGCTACCAGTCGGACCCCGAACACTGAAGCTTTCTTT
cdr3_aa: CATSRTPNTEAFF

v_call: TRBV6-6
clone_size: -
d_call: TRBD1
j_call: TRBJ2-3
cdr3_length: 15
cdr3_nt: TGTGCCAGCAGAAGACATAAAGGGGGCCCGGATACGCAGTATTTT
cdr3_aa: CASRRHKGGPDTQYF

v_call: TRBV9
clone_size: -
d_call: TRBD2
j_call: TRBJ2-2
cdr3_length: 18
cdr3_nt: TGTGCCAGCTCCGAGCGGACTAGCGGGAGCGGGGACACCGGGGAGCTGTTTTTT
cdr3_aa: CASSERTSGSGDTGELFF

v_call: TRBV6-6
clone_size: few
d_call: TRBD1
j_call: TRBJ2-3
cdr3_length: 16
cdr3_nt: TGTGCCAGCAGTTCGCCCGTGGGACAGGGCACAGATACGCAGTATTTT
cdr3_aa: CASSSPVGQGTDTQYF

v_call: TRBV5-4
clone_size: -
d_call: -
j_call: TRBJ1-4
cdr3_length: 16
cdr3_nt: TGTGCCAGCAGCGTGTCCCCAACGGGAACTAATGAAAAACTGTTTTTT
cdr3_aa: CASSVSPTGTNEKLFF

v_call: TRBV29-1
clone_size: -
d_call: TRBD2
j_call: TRBJ2-1
cdr3_length: 14
cdr3_nt: TGCAGCGTTGAAATCATCGGGGGGTACAATGAGCAGTTCTTC
cdr3_aa: CSVEIIGGYNEQFF

v_call: TRBV5-5
clone_size: -
d_call: -
j_call: TRBJ1-5
cdr3_length: 14
cdr3_nt: TGTGCCAGCAGCTCCCGGGACAGCAATCAGCCCCAGCATTTT
cdr3_aa: CASSSRDSNQPQHF

v_call: TRBV2
clone_size: -
d_call: -
j_call: TRBJ1-4
cdr3_length: 13
cdr3_nt: TGTGCCAGCCAGGGCTTGTTTAATGAAAAACTGTTTTTT
cdr3_aa: CASQGLFNEKLFF

v_call: TRBV28
clone_size: -
d_call: TRBD1
j_call: TRBJ2-7
cdr3_length: 15
cdr3_nt: TGTGCCAGCAGTCCCCCCGACAGGGTTCCTTACGAGCAGTACTTC
cdr3_aa: CASSPPDRVPYEQYF

v_call: TRBV7-2
clone_size: -
d_call: -
j_call: TRBJ1-1
cdr3_length: 14
cdr3_nt: TGTGCCAGCAGCCCGTGGCAGGGGCAGACTGAAGCTTTCTTT
cdr3_aa: CASSPWQGQTEAFF

v_call: TRBV7-9
clone_size: -
d_call: -
j_call: TRBJ1-5
cdr3_length: 15
cdr3_nt: TGTGCCAGCAGCTTAGCTGCGTTAGCGGGTCAGCCCCAGCATTTT
cdr3_aa: CASSLAALAGQPQHF

v_call: TRBV19
clone_size: once
d_call: -
j_call: TRBJ2-7
cdr3_length: 13
cdr3_nt: TGTGCCAGTAGTATAGACAGCTCCTACGAGCAGTACTTC
cdr3_aa: CASSIDSSYEQYF

v_call: TRBV6-6
clone_size: -
d_call: -
j_call: TRBJ1-1
cdr3_length: 14
cdr3_nt: TGTGCCAGCAGTTACTGGGAAGCGAACACTGAAGCTTTCTTT
cdr3_aa: CASSYWEANTEAFF

v_call: TRBV5-6
clone_size: once
d_call: -
j_call: TRBJ1-1
cdr3_length: 18
cdr3_nt: TGTGCCAGCAGCTTGTCCGTTAAGAGTAGGGCAGGGAACACTGAAGCTTTCTTT
cdr3_aa: CASSLSVKSRAGNTEAFF

v_call: TRBV6-6
clone_size: -
d_call: -
j_call: TRBJ1-2
cdr3_length: 14
cdr3_nt: TGTGCCAGCAGTTACCCCGGGGGGGGCTATGGCTACACCTTC
cdr3_aa: CASSYPGGGYGYTF

v_call: TRBV11-2
clone_size: -
d_call: -
j_call: TRBJ2-3
cdr3_length: 16
cdr3_nt: TGTGCCAGCAGCTCCAAAGGCGGCGTAAGCACAGATACGCAGTATTTT
cdr3_aa: CASSSKGGVSTDTQYF

v_call: TRBV29-1
clone_size: -
d_call: TRBD2
j_call: TRBJ2-2
cdr3_length: 17
cdr3_nt: TGCAGCGTTGAAGGCTTTAGCGGGAGGGCCCGCACCGGGGAGCTGTTTTTT
cdr3_aa: CSVEGFSGRARTGELFF

v_call: TRBV11-2
clone_size: once
d_call: TRBD2
j_call: TRBJ2-1
cdr3_length: 17
cdr3_nt: TGTGCCAGCAGCTTATCTTATGGCGGGAGCTCCTACAATGAGCAGTTCTTC
cdr3_aa: CASSLSYGGSSYNEQFF

v_call: TRBV2
clone_size: once
d_call: -
j_call: TRBJ1-5
cdr3_length: 15
cdr3_nt: TGTGCCAGCAGTGAACCCCCTGGTCAGTACCAGCCCCAGCATTTT
cdr3_aa: CASSEPPGQYQPQHF

v_call: TRBV7-3
clone_size: -
d_call: TRBD2
j_call: TRBJ2-2
cdr3_length: 15
cdr3_nt: TGTGCCAGCAGTTTTAGCGGGAGAGGAAACGGGGAGCTGTTTTTT
cdr3_aa: CASSFSGRGNGELFF

v_call: TRBV7-2
clone_size: -
d_call: TRBD1
j_call: TRBJ2-7
cdr3_length: 14
cdr3_nt: TGTGCCAGCAGCTTAGAACAGGGGAGCGGCGAGCAGTACTTC
cdr3_aa: CASSLEQGSGEQYF

v_call: TRBV7-9
clone_size: -
d_call: TRBD1
j_call: TRBJ1-2
cdr3_length: 14
cdr3_nt: TGTGCCAGCAGCTTAGGGACAGGGGAAGAAGGCTACACCTTC
cdr3_aa: CASSLGTGEEGYTF